This is a list of T cell receptor beta chains from one sample in a study of identical twins. TCRdb re-called the 5' RACE reads through MiXCR, storing one row per CDR3 protein. The sample consists of 690,000 or so distinct CDR3 sequences, over 8.5% of them appearing once. These data also featured in a second study, about yellow fever vaccine responses in identical twins.

The sequencing input was PBMCs. Receptor source: a young woman in good health. Each CDR3 is given with its conserved first and last residue. The D gene is left open where the match is weak. The size entry is marked missing in some rows and otherwise reads once, few, many or a size class.

TRBD2,15,TRBV20-1,few,TRBJ2-1,TGCAGTGCTCCTTACGGTGCGGGGGACCACAATGAGCAGTTCTTC,CSAPYGAGDHNEQFF
.,12,TRBV12-3/TRBV12-4,many,TRBJ2-7,TGTGCCAGCAGTTTAACCGCCGGCGAGCAGTACTTC,CASSLTAGEQYF
.,17,TRBV7-2,.,TRBJ1-4,TGTGCCAGCAGCCCTCTCGGGTATCCAGGGCTGGGAGAAAAACTGTTTTTT,CASSPLGYPGLGEKLFF
TRBD2,14,TRBV9,few,TRBJ2-5,TGTGCCAGCAGCGATAGCGGGATAGGAGAGACCCAGTACTTC,CASSDSGIGETQYF
TRBD1,15,TRBV24-1,few,TRBJ2-3,TGTGCCACCAGTGATTTGGCAGGGGGTATCGATACGCAGTATTTT,CATSDLAGGIDTQYF
.,15,TRBV5-1,few,TRBJ1-4,TGCGCCAGCAGCTCAGAAGGGGGGGCTAATGAAAAACTGTTTTTT,CASSSEGGANEKLFF
.,15,TRBV6-1,many,TRBJ2-5,TGTGCCAGCAGTGAAGGCTCTAGCCTCCGGGAGACCCAGTACTTC,CASSEGSSLRETQYF
TRBD1,11,TRBV29-1,.,TRBJ1-1,TGCAGCGCATCCGGGACAGGGGAGGCTTTCTTT,CSASGTGEAFF
TRBD2,15,TRBV10-2,few,TRBJ2-7,TGCGCCAGCAGTGGGACTAGCGGGAGTACCTACGAGCAGTACTTC,CASSGTSGSTYEQYF
TRBD2,20,TRBV4-2,few,TRBJ2-1,TGTGCCAGCAGCCAAGATGCCGCCGGAATGGCGGGGGGGCCGGGGAATGAGCAGTTCTTC,CASSQDAAGMAGGPGNEQFF
.,16,TRBV5-1,few,TRBJ2-7,TGCGCCAGCAGCTTGGTAATGGCGGGATTCGGCGACGAGCAGTACTTC,CASSLVMAGFGDEQYF
.,14,TRBV5-6,few,TRBJ2-3,TGTGCCAGCAGCTTGGAAGCGAATCTTTATACGCAGTATTTT,CASSLEANLYTQYF
.,14,TRBV7-8,many,TRBJ1-5,TGTGCCAGCAGCTTGGGTACTGGGCATCAGCCCCAGCATTTT,CASSLGTGHQPQHF
.,15,TRBV20-1,few,TRBJ2-7,TGCAGTGCTAGAGGAGGCAGTCCCCTTTGGGACGAGCAGTACTTC,CSARGGSPLWDEQYF
TRBD2,16,TRBV20-1,many,TRBJ2-3,TGCAGTGCTAGAGATACTAGCGGGGGGGAAACAGATACGCAGTATTTT,CSARDTSGGETDTQYF
TRBD2,17,TRBV3-1,many,TRBJ2-1,TGTGCCAGCAGCCAAGAGCTAGCGGGAGCCTTGGGCAATGAGCAGTTCTTC,CASSQELAGALGNEQFF
.,16,TRBV12-3/TRBV12-4,.,TRBJ2-3,TGTGCCAGCAGTTTAGGGCCTAGTATTCGAGCAGATACGCAGTATTTT,CASSLGPSIRADTQYF
.,13,TRBV24-1,many,TRBJ1-1,TGTGCCACCAGGGAGCTCCCGAACACTGAAGCTTTCTTT,CATRELPNTEAFF
TRBD2,15,TRBV4-3,few,TRBJ2-7,TGCGCCAGCAGCCAAGTCCCTAGCGGGCTCTACGAGCAGTACTTC,CASSQVPSGLYEQYF
.,14,TRBV6-5,few,TRBJ2-7,TGTGCCAGCAGTTCGGGAGAACAGCTCCACGAGCAGTACTTC,CASSSGEQLHEQYF
.,16,TRBV6-1,.,TRBJ2-7,TGTGCCAGCACCCGGGGGGCTAGCGGAGGATTCTACGAGCAGTACTTC,CASTRGASGGFYEQYF
.,12,TRBV2,many,TRBJ2-7,TGTGCCAGCAGAGGAGGGTTCCTCGAGCAGTACTTC,CASRGGFLEQYF